The 19 T cell receptor beta chains below all came from one sample that was sequenced in a study of blood T cell repertoires in COVID-19. Libraries were prepared by immunoSEQ multiplex PCR; TCRdb keeps only in-frame clonotypes and omits some of them. The sample comprises roughly 200,000 clones, about four fifths of which are singletons, and 6.5% to 9.5% rests with the top ten. Sequenced sample: peripheral blood. The receptor source for this set is a woman aged 55 to 70 with COVID-19, enrolled during active disease.

The V call is TRBV19, the J call TRBJ2-1, with 13 bases lining up with TRBD2. Germline V gives CDR1 LNHDA, CDR2 SQIVND (reference sequence). V lost 2 bases and J lost 7; bases outside the gene matches: 5. The CDR3 sequence is 16 residues long. The DNA for the CDR3 is TGTGCCAGTAGTATACTACTAGCGGGGGGGCAGAATGAGCAGTTCTTC. Translation: CASSILLAGGQNEQFF.

The CDR3 spells CASSQGAFAGTAEETQYF. The CDR3 DNA sequence: TGTGCCAGCAGCCAAGGGGCCTTCGCCGGGACAGCCGAAGAGACCCAGTACTTC. The chain carries TRBV3-1 (or the pseudogene TRBV3-2) and TRBJ2-5; 7 bases are shared with TRBD1. Germline-derived CDR1 and CDR2 are LGHDT and YNNKEL (reference sequence). V was clipped by 1 base and J by 3 bases; unmatched bases: 14. The CDR3 consists of 18 residues.

In this sample, this clone turned up once. The J gene is TRBJ2-1, the V gene TRBV7-2; possible D gene TRBD1, 5 bases. CDR3 length: 15 residues. Germline V gives CDR1 SGHTA, CDR2 FQGNSA. V gave up 1 base and J gave up 7 bases, with 14 bases separating them. The CDR3 loop reads CASSLDRGSDNEQFF. The CDR3 coding sequence is TGTGCCAGCAGCTTAGATAGGGGTAGTGATAATGAGCAGTTCTTC.

This chain joins TRBV29-1 and TRBJ1-2; 11 bases are shared with TRBD1. Per the germline V gene, CDR1 is SQVTM and CDR2 is ANQGSEA. V lost 7 bases and J lost 4; bases outside the gene matches: 5. This CDR3 has 13 residues. The CDR3 bases are TGCAGCGCTGGGGGACAGGGGGGCTATGGCTACACCTTC. It translates to CSAGGQGGYGYTF.

This rearrangement joins TRBV5-5 to TRBJ1-6, with TRBD1 matching 8 bases. Trimming at V came to 0 bases and at J to 9 bases, leaving 5 bases not matched to a gene. Germline V CDR1 and CDR2: SGHKS, YYEKEE (reference sequence). The CDR3 loop spans 15 amino acids. The CDR3 here is CASSLAGQGSSPLHF. Here the CDR3 DNA reads TGTGCCAGCAGCTTGGCCGGACAGGGTTCTTCACCCCTCCACTTT.

The rearrangement joins TRBV5-1 to TRBJ2-2; D possibly corresponds to TRBD1 (6 bases). The germline CDR1 and CDR2 sequences are SGHRS and YFSETQ. Trimming pared 4 bases from V and 1 base from J, leaving 11 bases between. The CDR3 consists of 15 residues. CDR3 bases: TGCGCCAGCAGCCCAACGGGACAGAACACCGGGGAGCTGTTTTTT. This sequence encodes CASSPTGQNTGELFF. The full variable domain, its missing parts supplied by reference TRBV5-1 and TRBJ2-2, is KAGVTQTPRYLIKTRGQQVTLSCSPISGHRSVSWYQQTPGQGLQFLFEYFSETQRNKGNFPGRFSGRQFSNSRSEMNVSTLELGDSALYLCASSPTGQNTGELFFGEGSRLTVL.

This sequence joins TRBV10-3 and TRBJ1-3; D is uncertain. This CDR3 has 11 residues. Germline loops: CDR1 ENHRY, CDR2 SYGVKD. The V end lost 7 bases, the J end lost 3 bases, and 4 bases lay between the germline ends. CDR3 nucleotide sequence: TGTGCCATCACAGGTGGAAACACCATATATTTT. Encoded protein: CAITGGNTIYF.

The chain uses TRBV7-3 and TRBJ2-2; D perhaps matches TRBD2 (6 bases). V lost 2 bases and J lost 7, with 14 bases in between. Germline CDR1 and CDR2: SGHTA and FQGTGA. The CDR3 is 15 amino acids. The CDR3 bases are TGTGCCAGCAGCTTAGTAGGACTATCCGGCGGGGAGCTGTTTTTT. This translates into CASSLVGLSGGELFF.

DNA for the CDR3: TGTGCCAGCTCACCCGCAAGCGGGGACGGTGAGACCCAGTACTTC. Amino acids: CASSPASGDGETQYF. V gene TRBV18 combines with J gene TRBJ2-5; 7 nucleotides align to TRBD2. The CDR3 has 15 amino acids. Trimming removed 3 bases from V and 5 bases from J; junction bases left unmatched: 9. Germline V gene lookup returns CDR1 KGHSH and CDR2 LQKENI. Full variable domain (outside the CDR3, taken from reference TRBV18 and TRBJ2-5): NAGVMQNPRHLVRRRGQEARLRCSPMKGHSHVYWYRQLPEEGLKFMVYLQKENIIDESGMPKERFSAEFPKEGPSILRIQQVVRGDSAAYFCASSPASGDGETQYFGPGTRLLVL.

The rearrangement uses TRBV19 and TRBJ1-3, with D hard to call. Germline CDR1 and CDR2: LNHDA and SQIVND (reference sequence). V was shortened by 3 bases and J by 4 bases, with 16 bases between the two germline ends. The CDR3 covers 16 residues. The CDR3 reads CASSMSSSGVGNTIYF. CDR3 nucleotides: TGTGCCAGTAGTATGAGCTCCAGTGGAGTCGGAAACACCATATATTTT.

The rearrangement uses TRBV18 and TRBJ1-2, with D possibly TRBD1 on 5 matching bases. The CDR3 is 20 amino acids. Germline V gives CDR1 KGHSH, CDR2 LQKENI. Trimming removed 1 base at V and 0 bases at J, with 24 bases between. CDR3 coding DNA: TGTGCCAGCTCACCACTCCTCGCCCTGGTGGCTGGGGCTACTAACTATGGCTACACCTTC. This codes for CASSPLLALVAGATNYGYTF.

The genes are TRBV5-1 and TRBJ2-3; 7 bases match TRBD1. J lost 0 bases, V lost 7 bases, and 8 bases had no gene match. CDR1 and CDR2 (germline): SGHRS, YFSETQ. The CDR3 extends over 15 amino acids. The CDR3 spells CASVRWDSSTDTQYF. The CDR3 region has the DNA TGCGCCAGCGTACGGTGGGACAGCAGCACAGATACGCAGTATTTT.

This chain links TRBV6-5 with TRBJ2-2, with D perhaps matching TRBD2 (6 bases). V lost 6 bases to trimming and J lost 5 bases, with 16 bases between them. This CDR3 contains 15 residues. Germline CDR1 and CDR2: MNHEY and SVGAGI. The CDR3 nucleotides read TGTGCCAGCAGGACGTCGGGGGTGGGTACCGGGGAGCTGTTTTTT. Its translation is CASRTSGVGTGELFF.

The chain carries TRBV7-2 and TRBJ2-7; D is possibly TRBD1 (6 bases). This CDR3 region has 14 residues. V was trimmed by 3 bases and J by 5 bases, leaving 14 bases between them. Germline V lookup: CDR1 SGHTA, CDR2 FQGNSA. The CDR3 region has the DNA TGTGCCAGCAGCTTCAACAGGGTAGTCCACGAGCAGTACTTC. Protein sequence: CASSFNRVVHEQYF.

This sequence joins TRBV18 and TRBJ1-3; TRBD1 matches at 7 bases. Germline V gene sequence: CDR1 KGHSH, CDR2 LQKENI. V dropped 4 bases and J dropped 0; count of bases not matched to a gene: 6. This CDR3 is 16 amino acids long. The CDR3 DNA is TGTGCCAGCTCACTAGGGACAGCGGGCTCTGGAAACACCATATATTTT. Protein product: CASSLGTAGSGNTIYF.

The chain joins TRBV28 to TRBJ1-5; D possibly corresponds to TRBD1 (5 bases). The germline V gene has CDR1 MDHEN and CDR2 SYDVKM. V was trimmed by 6 bases and J by 4 bases, leaving 16 bases between them. The CDR3 covers 15 residues. CDR3 sequence: CASSPDAGPNQPQHF. The CDR3 region has the DNA TGTGCCAGCAGCCCAGATGCGGGGCCTAATCAGCCCCAGCATTTT.

In this sample, this clone turned up once. The chain couples TRBV3-1 (or the pseudogene TRBV3-2) to TRBJ1-2; D remains unclear. Germline loops: CDR1 LGHDT, CDR2 YNNKEL (reference sequence). V was trimmed by 2 bases and J by 2 bases, leaving 6 bases between them. The CDR3 totals 13 residues. CDR3 DNA: TGTGCCAGCAGCCAAAATTCAAACTATGGCTACACCTTC. It is translated as CASSQNSNYGYTF.

J is TRBJ1-6 and V is TRBV28, with 12 nucleotides matching TRBD1. The CDR3 sequence is 19 residues long. Trimming cost V 3 bases and J 8 bases; bases outside gene matches: 14. Germline V gives CDR1 MDHEN, CDR2 SYDVKM. The CDR3 here is CASSFPGTGGILADSPLHF. The CDR3 bases are TGTGCCAGCAGTTTTCCCGGGACAGGGGGCATTCTAGCAGATTCACCCCTCCACTTT.

V usage is TRBV7-8 and J usage is TRBJ1-1; 7 nucleotides line up with TRBD1. The germline CDR1 and CDR2 sequences are SGHVS and FQNEAQ. CDR3 length: 14 amino acids. The trim removed 5 bases at V and 5 bases at J, leaving 8 bases unmatched. CDR3 DNA: TGTGCCAGCAGCCTACGACAGGGATGGACTGAAGCTTTCTTT. Translation: CASSLRQGWTEAFF.